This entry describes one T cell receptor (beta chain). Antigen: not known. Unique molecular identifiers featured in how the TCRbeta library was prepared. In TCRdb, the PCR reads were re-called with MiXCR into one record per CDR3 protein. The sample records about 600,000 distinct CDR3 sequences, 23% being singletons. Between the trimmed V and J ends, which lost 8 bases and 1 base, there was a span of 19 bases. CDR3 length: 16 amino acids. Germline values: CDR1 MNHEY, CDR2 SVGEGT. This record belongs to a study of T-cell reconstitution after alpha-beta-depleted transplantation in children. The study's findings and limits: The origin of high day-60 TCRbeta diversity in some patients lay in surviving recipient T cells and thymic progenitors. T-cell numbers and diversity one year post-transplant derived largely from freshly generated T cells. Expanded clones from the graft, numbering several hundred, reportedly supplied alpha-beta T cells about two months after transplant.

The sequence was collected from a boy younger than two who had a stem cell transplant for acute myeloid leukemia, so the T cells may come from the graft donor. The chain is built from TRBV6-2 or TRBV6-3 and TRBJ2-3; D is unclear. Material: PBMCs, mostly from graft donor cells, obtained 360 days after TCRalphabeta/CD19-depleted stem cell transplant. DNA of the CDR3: TGTGCCAGCCTCCCCGCCCTTCCCCATGGCACAGATACGCAGTATTTT. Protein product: CASLPALPHGTDTQYF.